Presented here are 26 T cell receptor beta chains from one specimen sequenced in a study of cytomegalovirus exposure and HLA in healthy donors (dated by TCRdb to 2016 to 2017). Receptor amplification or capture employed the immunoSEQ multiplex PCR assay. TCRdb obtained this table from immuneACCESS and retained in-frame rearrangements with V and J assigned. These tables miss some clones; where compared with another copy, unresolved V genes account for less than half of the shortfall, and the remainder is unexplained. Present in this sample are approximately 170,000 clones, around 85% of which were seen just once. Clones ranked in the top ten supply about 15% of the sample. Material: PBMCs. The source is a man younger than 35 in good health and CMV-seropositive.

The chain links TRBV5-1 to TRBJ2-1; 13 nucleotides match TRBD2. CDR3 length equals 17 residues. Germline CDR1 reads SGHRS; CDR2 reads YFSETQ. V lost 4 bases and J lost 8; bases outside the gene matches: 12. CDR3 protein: CASSPRGLAGFYYEQFF. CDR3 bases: TGCGCCAGCAGCCCAAGGGGACTAGCGGGGTTCTATTATGAGCAGTTCTTC.

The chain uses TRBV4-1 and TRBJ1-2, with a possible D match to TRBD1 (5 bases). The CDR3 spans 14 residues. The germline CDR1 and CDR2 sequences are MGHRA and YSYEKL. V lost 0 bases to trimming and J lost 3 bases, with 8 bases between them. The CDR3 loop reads CASSQDWGDYGYTF. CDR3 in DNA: TGCGCCAGCAGCCAAGACTGGGGGGACTATGGCTACACCTTC.

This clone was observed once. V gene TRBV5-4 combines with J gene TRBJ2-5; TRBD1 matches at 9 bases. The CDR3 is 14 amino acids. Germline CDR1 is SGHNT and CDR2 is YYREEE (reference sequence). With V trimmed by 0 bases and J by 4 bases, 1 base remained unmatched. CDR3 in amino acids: CASSLGQGGETQYF. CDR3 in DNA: TGTGCCAGCAGCTTGGGACAGGGGGGAGAGACCCAGTACTTC.

CDR3 in DNA: TGTGCCAGCAGCAGGACAGGGTTGACTGAAGCTTTCTTT. This gives the protein CASSRTGLTEAFF. The chain links TRBV2 to TRBJ1-1; 8 bases agree with TRBD1. After removal of 6 bases from V and 5 bases from J, the junction contained 5 bases not matched to a gene. Germline V gene sequence: CDR1 SNHLY, CDR2 FYNNEI. CDR3 size: 13 residues.

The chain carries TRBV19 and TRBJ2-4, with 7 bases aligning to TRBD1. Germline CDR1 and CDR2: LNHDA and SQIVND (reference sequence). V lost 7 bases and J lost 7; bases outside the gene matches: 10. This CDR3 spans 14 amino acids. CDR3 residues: CASTSTGSNNIQYF. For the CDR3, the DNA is TGTGCCAGTACCTCGACAGGGTCTAACAACATTCAGTACTTC.

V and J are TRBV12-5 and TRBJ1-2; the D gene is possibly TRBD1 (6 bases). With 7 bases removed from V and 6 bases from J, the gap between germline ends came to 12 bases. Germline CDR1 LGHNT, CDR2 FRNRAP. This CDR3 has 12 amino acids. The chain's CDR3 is CASDGRGDGYTF. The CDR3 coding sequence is TGTGCTAGTGACGGCAGGGGAGATGGCTACACCTTC.

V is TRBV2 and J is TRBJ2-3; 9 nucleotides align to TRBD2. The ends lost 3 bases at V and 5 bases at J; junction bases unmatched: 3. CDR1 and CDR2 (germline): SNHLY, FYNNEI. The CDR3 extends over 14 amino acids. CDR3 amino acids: CASSEGLAVDTQYF. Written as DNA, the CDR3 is TGTGCCAGCAGTGAGGGACTAGCAGTAGATACGCAGTATTTT.

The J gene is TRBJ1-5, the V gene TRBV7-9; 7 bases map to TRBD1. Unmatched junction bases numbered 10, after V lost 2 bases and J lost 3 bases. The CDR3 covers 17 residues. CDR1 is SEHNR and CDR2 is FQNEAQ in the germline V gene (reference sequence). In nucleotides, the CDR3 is TGTGCCAGCAGCTTAACCGGGCAGGGGGTAGACAATCAGCCCCAGCATTTT. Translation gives CASSLTGQGVDNQPQHF.

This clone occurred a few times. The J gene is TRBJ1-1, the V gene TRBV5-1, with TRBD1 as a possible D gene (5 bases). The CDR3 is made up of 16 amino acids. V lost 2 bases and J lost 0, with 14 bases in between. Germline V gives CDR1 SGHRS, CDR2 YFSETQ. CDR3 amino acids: CASSFIQGTMNTEAFF. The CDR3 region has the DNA TGCGCCAGCAGCTTTATCCAGGGCACCATGAACACTGAAGCTTTCTTT.

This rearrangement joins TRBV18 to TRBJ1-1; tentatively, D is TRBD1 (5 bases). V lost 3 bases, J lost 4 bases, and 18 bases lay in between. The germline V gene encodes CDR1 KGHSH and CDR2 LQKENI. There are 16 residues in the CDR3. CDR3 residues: CASSPVREGVRTEAFF. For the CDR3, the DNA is TGTGCCAGCTCACCTGTCAGGGAAGGGGTCCGCACTGAAGCTTTCTTT.

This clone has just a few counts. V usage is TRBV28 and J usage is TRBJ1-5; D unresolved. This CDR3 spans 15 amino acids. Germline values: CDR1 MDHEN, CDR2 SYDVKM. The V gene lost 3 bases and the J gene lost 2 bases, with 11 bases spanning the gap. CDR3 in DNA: TGTGCCAGCAGTTTGAGCCTGGCGGGCAATCAGCCCCAGCATTTT. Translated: CASSLSLAGNQPQHF.

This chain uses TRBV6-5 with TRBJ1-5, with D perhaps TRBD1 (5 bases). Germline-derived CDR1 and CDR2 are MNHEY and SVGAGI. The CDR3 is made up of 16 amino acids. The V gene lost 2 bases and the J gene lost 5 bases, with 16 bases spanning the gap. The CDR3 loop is CASSYPGREGDQPQHF. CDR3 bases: TGTGCCAGCAGTTACCCAGGAAGGGAAGGGGATCAGCCCCAGCATTTT.

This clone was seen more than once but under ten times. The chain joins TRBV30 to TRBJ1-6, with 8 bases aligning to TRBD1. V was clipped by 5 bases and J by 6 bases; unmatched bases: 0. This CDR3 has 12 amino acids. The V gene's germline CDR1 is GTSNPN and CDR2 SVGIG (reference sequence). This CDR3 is CAWGTGNSPLHF. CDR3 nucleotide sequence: TGTGCCTGGGGGACAGGTAATTCACCCCTCCACTTT.

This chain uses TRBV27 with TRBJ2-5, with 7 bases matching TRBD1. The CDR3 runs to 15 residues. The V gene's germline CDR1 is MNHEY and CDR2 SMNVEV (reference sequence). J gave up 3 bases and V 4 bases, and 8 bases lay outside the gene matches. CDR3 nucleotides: TGTGCCAGCAGTTCGACAAGACAGGGTAAAGAGACCCAGTACTTC. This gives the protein CASSSTRQGKETQYF.

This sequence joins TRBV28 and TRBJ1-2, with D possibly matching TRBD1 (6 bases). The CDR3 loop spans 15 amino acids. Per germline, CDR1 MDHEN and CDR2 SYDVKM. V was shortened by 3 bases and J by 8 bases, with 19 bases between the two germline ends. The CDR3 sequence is CASSFPHEGVSGYTF. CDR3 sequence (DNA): TGTGCCAGCAGTTTCCCTCACGAGGGGGTGAGCGGCTACACCTTC.

CDR3 sequence reads: CASITPGAGANVLTF. Here the CDR3 DNA reads TGTGCCAGCATCACCCCCGGGGCTGGGGCCAACGTCCTGACTTTC. The rearrangement uses TRBV7-2 and TRBJ2-6; D may be TRBD2 (5 bases). With 7 bases removed from V and 2 bases from J, the gap between germline ends came to 12 bases. The CDR3 length is 15 residues. The germline gives CDR1 SGHTA, CDR2 FQGNSA.

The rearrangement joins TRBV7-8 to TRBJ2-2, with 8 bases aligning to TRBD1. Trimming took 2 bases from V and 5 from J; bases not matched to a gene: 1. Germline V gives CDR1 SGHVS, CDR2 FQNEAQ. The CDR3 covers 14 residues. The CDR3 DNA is TGTGCCAGCAGCTTAAGACAGGGGACCGGGGAGCTGTTTTTT. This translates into CASSLRQGTGELFF.

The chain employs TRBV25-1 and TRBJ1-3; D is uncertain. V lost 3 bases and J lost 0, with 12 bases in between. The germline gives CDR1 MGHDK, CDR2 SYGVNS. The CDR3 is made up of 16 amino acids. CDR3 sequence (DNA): TGTGCCAGCAGTGATGTCGGAGGCATCTCTGGAAACACCATATATTTT. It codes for CASSDVGGISGNTIYF. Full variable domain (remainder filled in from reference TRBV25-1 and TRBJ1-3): EADIYQTPRYLVIGTGKKITLECSQTMGHDKMYWYQQDPGMELHLIHYSYGVNSTEKGDLSSESTVSRIRTEHFPLTLESARPSHTSQYLCASSDVGGISGNTIYFGEGSWLTVV.

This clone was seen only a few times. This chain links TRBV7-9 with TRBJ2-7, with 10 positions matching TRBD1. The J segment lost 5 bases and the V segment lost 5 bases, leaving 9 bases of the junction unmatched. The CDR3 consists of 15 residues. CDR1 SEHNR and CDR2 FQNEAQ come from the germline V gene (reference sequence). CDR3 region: CASSASGTGAHEQYF. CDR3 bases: TGTGCCAGCAGCGCGTCCGGGACAGGGGCCCACGAGCAGTACTTC.

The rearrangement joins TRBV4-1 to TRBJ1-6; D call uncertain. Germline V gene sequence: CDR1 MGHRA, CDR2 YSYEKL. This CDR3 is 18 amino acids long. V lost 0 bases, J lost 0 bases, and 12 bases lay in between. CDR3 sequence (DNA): TGCGCCAGCAGCCAAGATCAGGCGCCGAGCTCCTATAATTCACCCCTCCACTTT. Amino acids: CASSQDQAPSSYNSPLHF.

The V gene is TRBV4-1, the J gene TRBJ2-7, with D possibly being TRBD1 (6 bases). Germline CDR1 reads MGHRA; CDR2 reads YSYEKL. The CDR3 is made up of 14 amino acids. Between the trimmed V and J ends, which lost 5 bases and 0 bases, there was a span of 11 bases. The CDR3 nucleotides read TGCGCCAGCAGCTTACAGGGAAGCTCCTACGAGCAGTACTTC. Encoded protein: CASSLQGSSYEQYF.

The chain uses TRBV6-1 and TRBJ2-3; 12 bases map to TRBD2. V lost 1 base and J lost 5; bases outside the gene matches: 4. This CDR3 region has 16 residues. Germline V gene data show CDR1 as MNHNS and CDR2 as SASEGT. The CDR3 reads CASSEGLAGGVDTQYF. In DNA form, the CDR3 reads TGTGCCAGCAGTGAAGGGCTAGCGGGAGGGGTAGATACGCAGTATTTT.

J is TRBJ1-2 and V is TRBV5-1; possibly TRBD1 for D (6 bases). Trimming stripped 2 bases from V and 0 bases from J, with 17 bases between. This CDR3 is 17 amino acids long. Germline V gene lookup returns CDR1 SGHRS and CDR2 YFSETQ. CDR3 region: CASSFTGTIRPNYGYTF. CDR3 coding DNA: TGCGCCAGCAGCTTTACCGGGACAATCCGTCCTAACTATGGCTACACCTTC.

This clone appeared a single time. Here the CDR3 reads CASSQQGGNQPQHF. In nucleotides, the CDR3 is TGTGCCAGCAGCCAACAGGGGGGCAATCAGCCCCAGCATTTT. V is TRBV7-9 and J is TRBJ1-5, with TRBD1 matching over 8 bases. The V segment lost 5 bases and the J segment 2 bases; nucleotides outside the gene matches: 2. The germline gives CDR1 SEHNR, CDR2 FQNEAQ (reference sequence). The CDR3 consists of 14 residues.

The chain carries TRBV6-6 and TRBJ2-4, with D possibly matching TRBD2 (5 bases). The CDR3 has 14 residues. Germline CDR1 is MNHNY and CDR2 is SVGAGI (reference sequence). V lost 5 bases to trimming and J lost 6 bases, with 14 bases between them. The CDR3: CASSTRDLPNIQYF. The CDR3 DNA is TGTGCCAGCAGTACCCGGGATCTGCCAAACATTCAGTACTTC.

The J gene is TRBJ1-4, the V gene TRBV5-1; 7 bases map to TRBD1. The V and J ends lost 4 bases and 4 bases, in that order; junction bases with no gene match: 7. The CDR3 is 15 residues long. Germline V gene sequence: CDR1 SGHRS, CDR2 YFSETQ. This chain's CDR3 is CASSTGTVGNEKLFF. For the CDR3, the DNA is TGCGCCAGCAGCACTGGGACAGTTGGTAATGAAAAACTGTTTTTT.